Below, 30 T cell receptor beta chains from the same sample are listed, as sequenced in a study of blood T cell repertoires in COVID-19 (TCRdb year 2020). Libraries were constructed by the immunoSEQ multiplex PCR assay. Drawn from immuneACCESS, this table holds only the in-frame rearrangements with V and J called that TCRdb kept. Clones are partly lost; checked studies trace under half to an unresolved V gene and leave the rest unexplained. This sample lists 90,000 to 120,000 clones; roughly 84% were detected once. The ten largest clonotypes hold roughly 4.6% of the sample. The sample taken for sequencing was peripheral blood. The receptors here all came from a human donor in a cohort sampled during active COVID-19.

The J gene is TRBJ2-2, the V gene TRBV2; D perhaps matches TRBD1 (5 bases). Per germline, CDR1 SNHLY and CDR2 FYNNEI. This CDR3 comprises 13 residues. V was clipped by 3 bases and J by 5 bases, with 7 bases between them. The CDR3 reads CASSDRGTGELFF. CDR3 DNA: TGTGCCAGCAGTGATAGGGGAACCGGGGAGCTGTTTTTT.

V gene TRBV25-1 combines with J gene TRBJ1-3, with D tentatively TRBD1 (5 bases). The germline gives CDR1 MGHDK, CDR2 SYGVNS. The ends were cut back, 2 bases at V and 1 base at J, with 12 bases in the middle. The CDR3 extends over 16 amino acids. In nucleotides, the CDR3 is TGTGCCAGCAGTGAACAGGGATCGATTTCTGGAAACACCATATATTTT. Its translation: CASSEQGSISGNTIYF.

This chain uses TRBV5-1 with TRBJ2-3; 9 positions match TRBD1. This CDR3 contains 16 residues. The germline V gene has CDR1 SGHRS and CDR2 YFSETQ. The junction had 5 bases not matched to a gene; V was cut back by 0 bases and J by 3 bases. DNA for the CDR3: TGCGCCAGCAGCTTGGGCCCGGGACAGGGTACAGATACGCAGTATTTT. This sequence encodes CASSLGPGQGTDTQYF.

There are a few counts of this clone. The gene calls are TRBV27 and TRBJ2-3; the match to TRBD2 covers 12 bases. This CDR3 region has 12 residues. With 7 bases clipped from V and 11 bases from J, the junction kept 4 bases outside the gene matches. CDR1 and CDR2 from the germline V gene are MNHEY and SMNVEV (reference sequence). This CDR3 is CASTRLAGEQYF. The CDR3 coding sequence is TGTGCCAGCACCCGACTAGCGGGGGAGCAGTATTTT.

The chain carries TRBV9 and TRBJ2-1; tentatively, D is TRBD2 (5 bases). The CDR3 has 14 amino acids. Trimming removed 1 base at V and 0 bases at J, with 5 bases between. Germline CDR1 and CDR2: SGDLS and YYNGEE. The CDR3: CASSVTSSYNEQFF. In DNA, the CDR3 is TGTGCCAGCAGCGTAACTAGCTCCTACAATGAGCAGTTCTTC. Supplemented by reference TRBV9 and TRBJ2-1, the full variable domain reads DSGVTQTPKHLITATGQRVTLRCSPRSGDLSVYWYQQSLDQGLQFLIQYYNGEERAKGNILERFSAQQFPDLHSELNLSSLELGDSALYFCASSVTSSYNEQFFGPGTRLTVL.

As regards this clone: The sample contains more than one DNA sequence encoding this CDR3. This sequence joins TRBV6-1 and TRBJ2-7; 9 positions agree with TRBD2. This CDR3 is 15 amino acids long. Per the germline V gene, CDR1 is MNHNS and CDR2 is SASEGT. The trim removed 3 bases at V and 2 bases at J, leaving 5 bases unmatched. The CDR3 is CASSEASGNPYEQYV. CDR3 coding DNA: TGTGCCAGCAGTGAGGCTAGCGGGAACCCCTACGAGCAGTACGTC.

The chain has TRBV23-1 and TRBJ2-2; D might be TRBD2 (5 bases). TRBV23-1 counts as an open reading frame of uncertain function. Trimming stripped 3 bases from V and 5 bases from J, with 28 bases between. The CDR3 contains 20 residues. DNA of the CDR3: TGCGCCAGCAGTCACCTCCATGGAGCGGTAATTCCCGGAGGTACCGGGGAGCTGTTTTTT. Encoded protein: CASSHLHGAVIPGGTGELFF.

The rearrangement uses TRBV18 and TRBJ2-3, with 8 bases fitting TRBD1. V trimming: 3 bases; J trimming: 13 bases; junction bases outside the gene matches: 9. Germline V gene sequence: CDR1 KGHSH, CDR2 LQKENI. The CDR3 is 13 amino acids. CDR3 region: CASSPPGGRTEYF. The DNA for the CDR3 is TGTGCCAGCTCACCCCCAGGGGGCCGGACGGAGTATTTT. Supplemented by reference TRBV18 and TRBJ2-3, the full variable domain reads NAGVMQNPRHLVRRRGQEARLRCSPMKGHSHVYWYRQLPEEGLKFMVYLQKENIIDESGMPKERFSAEFPKEGPSILRIQQVVRGDSAAYFCASSPPGGRTEYFGPGTRLTVL.

The chain uses TRBV6-5 and TRBJ2-3; D not certain. The CDR3 has 14 residues. The germline CDR1 and CDR2 sequences are MNHEY and SVGAGI. V lost 6 bases, J lost 0 bases, and 10 bases lay in between. In DNA, the CDR3 is TGTGCCAGCAGAGTAGCACCTAGCACAGATACGCAGTATTTT. It codes for CASRVAPSTDTQYF.

This rearrangement joins TRBV19 to TRBJ2-1, with 13 bases fitting TRBD2. The CDR3 length is 15 residues. Per germline, CDR1 LNHDA and CDR2 SQIVND (reference sequence). Trimming cost V 5 bases and J 7 bases; bases outside gene matches: 5. The CDR3 bases are TGTGCCAGTAGTTCCCGGACTAGCGGGAGTAATGAGCAGTTCTTC. Translation: CASSSRTSGSNEQFF.

The V call is TRBV11-2, the J call TRBJ2-2; 14 positions agree with TRBD2. V dropped 5 bases and J dropped 5; count of bases not matched to a gene: 10. The CDR3 spans 18 residues. Germline V gene data show CDR1 as SGHAT and CDR2 as FQNNGV. CDR3 nucleotide sequence: TGTGCCAGCAGCGCAGGGACTAGCGGGAGCGCGAGAACCGGGGAGCTGTTTTTT. Translating it yields CASSAGTSGSARTGELFF.

This chain connects TRBV19 to TRBJ1-5; 9 bases are a match to TRBD1. Germline values: CDR1 LNHDA, CDR2 SQIVND (reference sequence). Trimming cost V 4 bases and J 3 bases; bases outside gene matches: 4. CDR3 length equals 15 residues. For the CDR3, the DNA is TGTGCCAGTAGTACGGGACAGGGTAACAATCAGCCCCAGCATTTT. Its protein is CASSTGQGNNQPQHF.

The genes are TRBV3-1 (or the pseudogene TRBV3-2) and TRBJ1-2; 8 bases agree with TRBD1. Germline values: CDR1 LGHDT, CDR2 YNNKEL (reference sequence). Trimming took 3 bases from V and 4 from J; bases not matched to a gene: 4. The CDR3 has 14 amino acids. The CDR3 sequence is CASSHTGGGYGYTF. The CDR3 DNA reads as TGTGCCAGCAGCCACACAGGGGGAGGCTATGGCTACACCTTC.

The V gene is TRBV27, the J gene TRBJ1-6, with a possible D match to TRBD1 (5 bases). The CDR3 length is 16 residues. V lost 0 bases, J lost 9 bases, and 15 bases lay in between. The germline gives CDR1 MNHEY, CDR2 SMNVEV (reference sequence). The CDR3 spells CASSLSIQGTGSPLHF. In DNA form, the CDR3 reads TGTGCCAGCAGTTTATCGATCCAGGGAACGGGTTCACCCCTCCACTTT.

This clone was counted a single time. The chain is built from TRBV18 and TRBJ1-5; D is ambiguous. This CDR3 comprises 15 residues. The germline V gene encodes CDR1 KGHSH and CDR2 LQKENI. Trimming cost V 2 bases and J 5 bases, with 13 bases left between them. The CDR3 DNA reads as TGTGCCAGCTCACCATACGGAGGAGGTTATCAGCCCCAGCATTTT. This gives the protein CASSPYGGGYQPQHF.

V usage is TRBV28 and J usage is TRBJ2-7, with a weak D call TRBD2 (7 bases). The V gene lost 7 bases and the J gene lost 6 bases, with 22 bases spanning the gap. The CDR3 spans 15 residues. Per germline, CDR1 MDHEN and CDR2 SYDVKM. CDR3 amino acids: CASNKGGSSPREQYF. CDR3 coding DNA: TGTGCCAGCAACAAGGGGGGGTCGTCCCCTCGCGAGCAGTACTTC. The full variable domain, its missing parts supplied by reference TRBV28 and TRBJ2-7, is DVKVTQSSRYLVKRTGEKVFLECVQDMDHENMFWYRQDPGLGLRLIYFSYDVKMKEKGDIPEGYSVSREKKERFSLILESASTNQTSMYLCASNKGGSSPREQYFGPGTRLTVT.

The rearrangement links TRBV19 to TRBJ2-5; D might be TRBD1 (7 bases). The V gene's germline CDR1 is LNHDA and CDR2 SQIVND (reference sequence). V was cut by 6 bases and J by 4 bases, with 18 bases left in between. This CDR3 comprises 15 residues. The DNA of the CDR3 is TGTGCCAGTAGCACCGGGCAGGGGGGAGGAGAGACCCAGTACTTC. This gives the protein CASSTGQGGGETQYF.

This sequence joins TRBV5-6 and TRBJ1-6; 10 bases line up with TRBD1. After removal of 4 bases from V and 8 bases from J, the junction contained 9 bases not matched to a gene. The CDR3 spans 16 residues. CDR1 and CDR2 (germline): SGHDT, YYEEEE. The CDR3 DNA reads as TGTGCCAGCAGCAAGGGACAGGGGACATGGGATTCACCCCTCCACTTT. Translation: CASSKGQGTWDSPLHF.

The J gene is TRBJ1-3, the V gene TRBV7-2; TRBD1 agrees at 9 bases. CDR1 and CDR2 from the germline V gene are SGHTA and FQGNSA. Losses at the gene ends were 6 bases for V and 0 bases for J; bases not matched to a gene: 9. The CDR3 length is 17 residues. DNA of the CDR3: TGTGCCAGCAGTCCTTTAGGACAGGGGTTCTCTGGAAACACCATATATTTT. As protein: CASSPLGQGFSGNTIYF. Combining the CDR3 with reference TRBV7-2 and TRBJ1-3 gives the whole variable domain GAGVSQSPSNKVTEKGKDVELRCDPISGHTALYWYRQSLGQGLEFLIYFQGNSAPDKSGLPSDRFSAERTGGSVSTLTIQRTQQEDSAVYLCASSPLGQGFSGNTIYFGEGSWLTVV.

CDR3 sequence reads: CASSKTGTEKLFF. The CDR3 coding sequence is TGTGCCAGCAGCAAGACAGGGACTGAAAAACTGTTTTTT. The V and J genes are TRBV7-2 and TRBJ1-4, with 7 positions matching TRBD1. The junction had 4 bases not matched to a gene; V was cut back by 5 bases and J by 7 bases. The CDR3 is made up of 13 amino acids. Germline V gives CDR1 SGHTA, CDR2 FQGNSA.

This sequence joins TRBV7-2 and TRBJ2-1; TRBD2 matches at 10 bases. Losses at the gene ends were 4 bases for V and 4 bases for J; bases not matched to a gene: 7. The CDR3 consists of 16 residues. Germline lookup yields CDR1 SGHTA and CDR2 FQGNSA. CDR3 coding DNA: TGTGCCAGCAGCTCACACGGGACTAGCGATTACAATGAGCAGTTCTTC. It encodes CASSSHGTSDYNEQFF.

J is TRBJ2-3 and V is TRBV5-1, with 12 bases identical to TRBD2. The CDR3 extends over 15 amino acids. Trimming took 2 bases from V and 6 from J; bases not matched to a gene: 4. Germline CDR1 SGHRS, CDR2 YFSETQ. The CDR3, as DNA: TGCGCCAGCAGCTTAAGACTAGCGGGAGAGGATACGCAGTATTTT. Translating it yields CASSLRLAGEDTQYF.

The chain couples TRBV4-3 to TRBJ1-1; TRBD1 is a possible D gene (5 bases). CDR3 size: 14 residues. V lost 1 base, J lost 5 bases, and 11 bases lay in between. Germline assignment: CDR1 LGHNA and CDR2 YSLEER. CDR3 DNA sequence: TGCGCCAGCAGCCAAGTTTTGGGGGGGACTGAAGCTTTCTTT. This codes for CASSQVLGGTEAFF.

The chain combines TRBV7-2 with TRBJ1-1; D gene ambiguous. This CDR3 region has 13 residues. Germline-derived CDR1 and CDR2 are SGHTA and FQGNSA. Between the trimmed V and J ends, which lost 3 bases and 1 base, there was a span of 6 bases. In DNA, the CDR3 is TGTGCCAGCAGCTTTGACACGAACACTGAAGCTTTCTTT. Amino acid sequence: CASSFDTNTEAFF.

The chain uses TRBV28 and TRBJ1-5; weak D call: TRBD1 (6 bases). The CDR3 consists of 16 residues. CDR1 is MDHEN, CDR2 SYDVKM, per germline. The V and J ends lost 6 bases and 6 bases respectively, with 21 bases between them. The CDR3, as DNA: TGTGCCAGCAGCCCTTTTCGGGCAGGGGTGGGTCAGCCCCAGCATTTT. Translating gives CASSPFRAGVGQPQHF.

This chain links TRBV6-5 with TRBJ2-5; 8 bases are shared with TRBD2. The germline V gene has CDR1 MNHEY and CDR2 SVGAGI. This CDR3 contains 16 residues. Trimming took 2 bases from V and 1 from J; bases not matched to a gene: 6. In DNA, the CDR3 is TGTGCCAGCAGTTACCTACTAGCGGAACCCCAAGAGACCCAGTACTTC. Translating it yields CASSYLLAEPQETQYF.

The chain joins TRBV18 to TRBJ2-5; D is possibly TRBD1 (6 bases). The length of the CDR3 is 13 residues. V lost 2 bases, J lost 5 bases, and 9 bases lay in between. Germline V gives CDR1 KGHSH, CDR2 LQKENI. In nucleotides, the CDR3 is TGTGCCAGCTCACCAGAGGGGGTGGAGACCCAGTACTTC. Its translation: CASSPEGVETQYF.

The CDR3 loop reads CASSLGLAGDEQFF. In DNA, the CDR3 is TGTGCCAGCAGTTTGGGACTAGCGGGAGATGAGCAGTTCTTC. The V and J genes are TRBV6-5 and TRBJ2-1; 14 nucleotides agree with TRBD2. Germline V gene sequence: CDR1 MNHEY, CDR2 SVGAGI. J lost 8 bases, V lost 4 bases, and 1 base had no gene match. The CDR3 spans 14 residues.

V usage is TRBV7-2 and J usage is TRBJ2-7; TRBD2 aligns across 8 bases. V dropped 6 bases and J dropped 4; count of bases not matched to a gene: 8. CDR3 length: 14 amino acids. The V gene's germline CDR1 is SGHTA and CDR2 FQGNSA. In DNA form, the CDR3 reads TGTGCCAGCAGTTCCACTAGCGGTCGATACGAGCAGTACTTC. This sequence encodes CASSSTSGRYEQYF.

The chain recombines TRBV27 with TRBJ2-3; TRBD2 matches at 7 bases. Germline CDR1 MNHEY, CDR2 SMNVEV (reference sequence). The CDR3 totals 17 residues. With 4 bases clipped from V and 0 bases from J, the junction kept 10 bases outside the gene matches. The CDR3 coding sequence is TGTGCCAGCAGTTCGACGAATAGCGGGCCTAGCACAGATACGCAGTATTTT. Translating gives CASSSTNSGPSTDTQYF.